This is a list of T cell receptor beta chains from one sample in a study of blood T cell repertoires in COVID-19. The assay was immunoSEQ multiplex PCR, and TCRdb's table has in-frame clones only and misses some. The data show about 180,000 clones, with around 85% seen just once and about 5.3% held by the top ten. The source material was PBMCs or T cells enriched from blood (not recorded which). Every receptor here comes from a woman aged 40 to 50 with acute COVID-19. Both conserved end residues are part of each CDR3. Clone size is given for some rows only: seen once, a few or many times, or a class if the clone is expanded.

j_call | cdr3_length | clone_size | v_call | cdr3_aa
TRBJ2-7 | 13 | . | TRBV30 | CAWSRGLEYEQYF
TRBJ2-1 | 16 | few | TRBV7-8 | CASRRSGTGGSGEQFF
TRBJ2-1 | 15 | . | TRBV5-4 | CASSLALAGYNEQFF
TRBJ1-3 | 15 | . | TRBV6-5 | CASSYSGLSGNTIYF
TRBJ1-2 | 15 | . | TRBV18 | CASSPSGTGGYGYTF
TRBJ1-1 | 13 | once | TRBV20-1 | CSASLQGNTEAFF
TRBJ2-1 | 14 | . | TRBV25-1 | CASSSSGVRNEQFF
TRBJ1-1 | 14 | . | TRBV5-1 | CASLADLGNTEAFF
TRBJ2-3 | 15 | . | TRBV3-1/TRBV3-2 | CASSLAGVVSDTQYF
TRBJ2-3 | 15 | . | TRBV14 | CASSQGTYATDTQYF
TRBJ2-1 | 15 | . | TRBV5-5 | CASDSGAGGYNEQFF
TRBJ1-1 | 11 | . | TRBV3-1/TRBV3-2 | CASTGLTEAFF
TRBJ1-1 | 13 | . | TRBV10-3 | CAIRGQQNTEAFF
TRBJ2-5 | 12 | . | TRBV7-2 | CASSYYQETQYF
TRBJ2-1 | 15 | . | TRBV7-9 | CASSFMGSSYNEQFF
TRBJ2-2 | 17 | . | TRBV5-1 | CASKQLGLAGGPGELFF
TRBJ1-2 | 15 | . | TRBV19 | CASRKGTGNNYGYTF
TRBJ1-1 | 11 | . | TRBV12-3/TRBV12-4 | CASTLTGEAFF
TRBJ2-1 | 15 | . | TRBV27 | CASRNGTSVYNEQFF
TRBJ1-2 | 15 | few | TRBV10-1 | CASSLLSGDSYGYTF
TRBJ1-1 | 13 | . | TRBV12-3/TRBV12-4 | CASRQDGNTEAFF
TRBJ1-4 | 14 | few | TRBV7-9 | CASSLSHGYEKLFF
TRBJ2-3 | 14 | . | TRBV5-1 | CASSLGGPADTQYF
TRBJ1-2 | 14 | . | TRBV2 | CASTRLQGNYGYTF
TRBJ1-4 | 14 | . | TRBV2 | CASSVRGGPEKLFF
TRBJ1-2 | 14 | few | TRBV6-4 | CASSDGRRNYGYTF